This TCR beta chain originates from a study of blood T cell repertoires in COVID-19. As for the study in general: Researchers got acute and convalescent COVID-19 samples from the United States, Italy and Spain. In each case, the material was cDNA or gDNA derived from T cells, B-cell-depleted T cells, or PBMCs.

The V and J ends lost 3 bases and 9 bases, in that order; junction bases with no gene match: 9. CDR3 length: 15 residues. Germline lookup yields CDR1 KGHDR and CDR2 SFDVKD. The data were produced by immunoSEQ multiplex PCR, yet TCRdb's version contains in-frame clones alone and is incomplete. Among over 95,000 clones, more than 80% were seen once, and the ten largest hold around 4.5%. This sequence joins TRBV24-1 and TRBJ2-1; 8 bases match TRBD2. The sample consisted of peripheral blood. The clonotype originates from a woman aged 45 to 65 with acute or convalescent COVID-19. CDR3 DNA sequence: TGTGCCACCAGTGATGGTGTCGGGGGGGCCACTGAGCAGTTCTTC. The encoded protein is CATSDGVGGATEQFF.